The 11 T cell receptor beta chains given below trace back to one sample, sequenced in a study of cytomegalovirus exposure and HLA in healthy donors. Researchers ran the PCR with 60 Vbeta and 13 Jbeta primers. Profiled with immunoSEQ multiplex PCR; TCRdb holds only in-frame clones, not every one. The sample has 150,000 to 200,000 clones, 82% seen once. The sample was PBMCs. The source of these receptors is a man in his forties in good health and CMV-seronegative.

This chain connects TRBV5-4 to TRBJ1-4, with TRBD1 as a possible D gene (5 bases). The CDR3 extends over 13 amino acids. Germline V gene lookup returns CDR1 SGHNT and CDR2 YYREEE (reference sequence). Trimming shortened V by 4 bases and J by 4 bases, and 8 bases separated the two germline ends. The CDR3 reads CASSPQGNEKLFF. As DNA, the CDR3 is TGTGCCAGCAGCCCCCAGGGTAATGAAAAACTGTTTTTT.

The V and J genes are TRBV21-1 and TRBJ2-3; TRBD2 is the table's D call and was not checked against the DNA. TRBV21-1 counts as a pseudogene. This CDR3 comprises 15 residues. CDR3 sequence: CASRKPASGTDTQYF. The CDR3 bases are TGTGCCAGCAGAAAACCTGCTAGCGGCACAGATACGCAGTATTTT.

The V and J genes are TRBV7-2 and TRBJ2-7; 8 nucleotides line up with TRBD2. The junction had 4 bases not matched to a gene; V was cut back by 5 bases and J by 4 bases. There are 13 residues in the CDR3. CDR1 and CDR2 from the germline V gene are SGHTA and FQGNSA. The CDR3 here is CASSTRGGYEQYF. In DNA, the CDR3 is TGTGCCAGCAGCACCCGGGGGGGATACGAGCAGTACTTC.

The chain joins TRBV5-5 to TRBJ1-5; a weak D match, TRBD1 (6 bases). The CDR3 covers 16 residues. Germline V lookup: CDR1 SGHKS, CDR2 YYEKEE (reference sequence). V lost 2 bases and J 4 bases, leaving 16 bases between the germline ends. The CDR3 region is CASSLSQGLPNQPQHF. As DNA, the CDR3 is TGTGCCAGCAGCTTATCCCAGGGGCTCCCGAATCAGCCCCAGCATTTT. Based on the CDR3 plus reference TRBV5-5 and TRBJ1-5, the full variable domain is DAGVTQSPTHLIKTRGQQVTLRCSPISGHKSVSWYQQVLGQGPQFIFQYYEKEERGRGNFPDRFSARQFPNYSSELNVNALLLGDSALYLCASSLSQGLPNQPQHFGDGTRLSIL.

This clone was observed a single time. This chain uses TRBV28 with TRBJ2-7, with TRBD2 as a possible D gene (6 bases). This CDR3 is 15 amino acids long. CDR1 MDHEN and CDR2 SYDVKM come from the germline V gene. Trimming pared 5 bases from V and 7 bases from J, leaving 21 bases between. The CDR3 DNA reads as TGTGCCAGCAGTATCTCGGGAGTCGTAATGGGGGAGCAGTACTTC. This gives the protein CASSISGVVMGEQYF.

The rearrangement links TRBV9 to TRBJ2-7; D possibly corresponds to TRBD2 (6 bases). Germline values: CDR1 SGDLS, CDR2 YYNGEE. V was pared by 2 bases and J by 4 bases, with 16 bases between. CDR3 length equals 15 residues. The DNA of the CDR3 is TGTGCCAGCAGCGTGGACCCCGGGAGTAGATACGAGCAGTACTTC. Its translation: CASSVDPGSRYEQYF.

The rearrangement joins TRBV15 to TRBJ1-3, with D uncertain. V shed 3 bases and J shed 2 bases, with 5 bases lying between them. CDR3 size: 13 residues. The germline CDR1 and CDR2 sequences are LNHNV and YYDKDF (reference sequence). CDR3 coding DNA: TGTGCCACCAGCAGGAGAACTGGAAACACCATATATTTT. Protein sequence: CATSRRTGNTIYF.

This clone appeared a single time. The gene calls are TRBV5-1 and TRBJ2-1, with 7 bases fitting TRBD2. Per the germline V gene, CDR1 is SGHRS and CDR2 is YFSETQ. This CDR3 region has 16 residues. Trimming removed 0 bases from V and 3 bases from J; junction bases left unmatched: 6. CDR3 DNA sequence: TGCGCCAGCAGCTTGGCCGGCGGGGGAAACTACAATGAGCAGTTCTTC. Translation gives CASSLAGGGNYNEQFF.

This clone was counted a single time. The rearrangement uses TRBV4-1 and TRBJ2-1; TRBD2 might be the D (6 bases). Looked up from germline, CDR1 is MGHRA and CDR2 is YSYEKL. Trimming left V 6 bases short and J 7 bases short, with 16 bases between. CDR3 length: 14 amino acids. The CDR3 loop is CASSRGGTLNEQFF. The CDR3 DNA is TGCGCCAGCAGTCGGGGTGGGACTCTGAATGAGCAGTTCTTC.

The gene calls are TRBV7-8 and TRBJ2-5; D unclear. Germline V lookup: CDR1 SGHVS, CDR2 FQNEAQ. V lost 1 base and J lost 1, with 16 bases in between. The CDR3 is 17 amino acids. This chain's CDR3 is CASSLVAELIAQETQYF. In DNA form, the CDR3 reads TGTGCCAGCAGCTTAGTAGCCGAACTCATAGCCCAAGAGACCCAGTACTTC.

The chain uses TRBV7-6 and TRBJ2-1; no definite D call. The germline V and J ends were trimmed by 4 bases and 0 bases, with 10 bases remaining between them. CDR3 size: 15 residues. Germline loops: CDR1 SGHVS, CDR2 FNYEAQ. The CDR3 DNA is TGTGCCAGCAGCTACACGACAAGCTCCTACAATGAGCAGTTCTTC. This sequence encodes CASSYTTSSYNEQFF. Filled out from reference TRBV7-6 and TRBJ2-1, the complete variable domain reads GAGVSQSPRYKVTKRGQDVALRCDPISGHVSLYWYRQALGQGPEFLTYFNYEAQQDKSGLPNDRFSAERPEGSISTLTIQRTEQRDSAMYRCASSYTTSSYNEQFFGPGTRLTVL.